The rows below give T cell receptor beta chains drawn from one sample of a study of radiotherapy plus CTLA-4 blockade in lung cancer. Sequenced by immunoSEQ multiplex PCR; TCRdb stores in-frame clones only, minus some. The sample includes almost 55,000 clones, around 85% of them seen just once. The source was peripheral blood, collected from a patient treated with radiotherapy plus ipilimumab. Source of these receptors: a human donor with non-small cell lung cancer who had a partial response to radiotherapy plus ipilimumab. Both conserved end residues are part of each CDR3. Fields, in order: V gene, J gene, D gene, clone size, CDR3 DNA, CDR3 protein. D genes are given only for firm matches. The listing skips clone size in some rows; elsewhere it reads once, few, many or a size class.

TRBV6-1	TRBJ2-2	TRBD1	-	TGTGCCAGCAGTTCCCGACAGGGCACCGGGGAGCTGTTTTTT	CASSSRQGTGELFF
TRBV7-8	TRBJ1-2	TRBD1	once	TGTGCCAGCAGCTTAGTTGACAGGGGCGGGAATGGCTACACCTTC	CASSLVDRGGNGYTF
TRBV5-1	TRBJ2-3	-	-	TGCGCCAGCACAGCCAATTCCGGGGTAATAGATACGCAGTATTTT	CASTANSGVIDTQYF
TRBV4-2	TRBJ1-1	TRBD1	-	TGTGCCAGCAGCCGAGGACAGGGTTTAAACACTGAAGCTTTCTTT	CASSRGQGLNTEAFF
TRBV2	TRBJ1-1	TRBD1	-	TGTGCCAGCAGCTTTCGGACAGGGGGGAACCGCACTGAAGCTTTCTTT	CASSFRTGGNRTEAFF
TRBV10-1	TRBJ2-3	-	-	TGCGCCAGCAGTGAATCGACTCTGGATACGCAGTATTTT	CASSESTLDTQYF
TRBV7-2	TRBJ2-3	-	once	TGTGCCAGCAGCCAGTCCCTAGGGGTTCGGTCAGATACGCAGTATTTT	CASSQSLGVRSDTQYF
TRBV4-1	TRBJ2-7	-	few	TGCGCCAGCAGCCAGCTCGTTGAGTGGGAGCAGTACTTC	CASSQLVEWEQYF
TRBV19	TRBJ2-1	-	-	TGTGCCAGTAGTGACAGGAGCTCCTACAATGAGCAGTTCTTC	CASSDRSSYNEQFF
TRBV15	TRBJ2-5	-	-	TGTGCCACCAGCAGGGAAACTACTAGAGGAGGGACCCAGTACTTC	CATSRETTRGGTQYF
TRBV7-9	TRBJ1-5	-	-	TGTGCCAGCAGCCCTCCCGGCCAGGGTGTCGGGAATCAGCCCCAGCATTTT	CASSPPGQGVGNQPQHF
TRBV4-1	TRBJ1-2	-	-	TGCGCCAGCAGCCAAGCAATGAGCTATGGCTACACCTTC	CASSQAMSYGYTF
TRBV25-1	TRBJ2-5	-	-	TGTGCCAGCAGGCCCCCGGCGGGGGAGACCCAGTACTTC	CASRPPAGETQYF
TRBV28	TRBJ2-7	-	-	TGTGCCAGCAGTTTAACGGTAGGGGGTAGTTACGAGCAGTACTTC	CASSLTVGGSYEQYF
TRBV23-1	TRBJ2-1	TRBD1	-	TGCGCCAGCAGTCTTTACCTCCCCCGGGACAGGGGGCGCTGCAATGAGCAGTTCTTC	CASSLYLPRDRGRCNEQFF
TRBV7-2	TRBJ1-2	-	-	TGTGCCAGCAGCTTAGGGTCCTGGGGGGGCGGGTATGGCTACACCTTC	CASSLGSWGGGYGYTF
TRBV27	TRBJ2-7	-	-	TGTGCCAGCAAAGGACCAACACCCTTCGGAGGAGGCGAGCAGTACTTC	CASKGPTPFGGGEQYF
TRBV7-9	TRBJ1-1	-	-	TGTGCCAGCAGCTTATGGGCCTATGAAGCTTTCTTT	CASSLWAYEAFF
TRBV6-5	TRBJ1-2	-	-	TGTGCCAGCAGCCGTCAGGGGTGGGATGGCTACACCTTC	CASSRQGWDGYTF
TRBV4-3	TRBJ2-5	-	-	TGCGCCAGCAGCGTCTGGCGGCGGCAAGAGACCCAGTACTTC	CASSVWRRQETQYF
TRBV7-3	TRBJ2-2	TRBD1	-	TGTGCCAGCAGCCGGACAGGGGTTGTGGGCACCGGGGAGCTGTTTTTT	CASSRTGVVGTGELFF
TRBV5-1	TRBJ2-5	TRBD2	-	TGCGCCAGCAGCTTGCAGCCTAGCGGGGCAGAGACCCAGTACTTC	CASSLQPSGAETQYF
TRBV2	TRBJ2-3	-	-	TGTGCCAGCCTTCGGGAAAACCAAGGAGATACGCAGTATTTT	CASLRENQGDTQYF
TRBV5-1	TRBJ1-1	-	-	TGCGCCAGCAGCTTAACGCCGGGGAACACTGAAGCTTTCTTT	CASSLTPGNTEAFF
TRBV5-1	TRBJ1-1	TRBD1	-	TGCGCCAGCAGCTTTGTGGCGACAGGGGGGAACACTGAAGCTTTCTTT	CASSFVATGGNTEAFF
TRBV30	TRBJ2-6	-	-	TGTGCCTGGACCGACGGCAGGTCAGGCACCCTCTCTGGGGCCAACGTCCTGACTTTC	CAWTDGRSGTLSGANVLTF
TRBV29-1	TRBJ2-1	-	-	TGCAGCGTTAATCGGCGCGGTCACCTAGACAATGAGCAGTTCTTC	CSVNRRGHLDNEQFF
TRBV28	TRBJ1-1	TRBD1	-	TGTGCCAGCAGTTTACAGGGGGCGATGAACACTGAAGCTTTCTTT	CASSLQGAMNTEAFF
TRBV7-2	TRBJ2-4	TRBD2	-	TGTGCCAGCAGCTTAGCGGGACTAGCGGGGGGGCTTACTGGCATTCAGTACTTC	CASSLAGLAGGLTGIQYF
TRBV6-4	TRBJ1-5	TRBD1	once	TGTGCCAGCAGCCGACAGGGGAAGCGTCAGCCCCAGCATTTT	CASSRQGKRQPQHF
TRBV9	TRBJ2-7	TRBD1	once	TGTGCCAGCAGCGTAGGGACAGGGGGCCCCTACGAGCAGTACTTC	CASSVGTGGPYEQYF
TRBV30	TRBJ2-7	TRBD1	few	TGTGCCTGTGAAGTGGACAGGGGGTTCTCCTACGAGCAGTACTTC	CACEVDRGFSYEQYF
TRBV27	TRBJ2-1	-	few	TGTGCCAGCAGTTTAGAGATGTCGGGTATCGGTGAGCAGTTCTTC	CASSLEMSGIGEQFF
TRBV27	TRBJ2-5	TRBD2	-	TGTGCCAGCAGTTCCTGGACTAGCGGGGGCCAAGAGACCCAGTACTTC	CASSSWTSGGQETQYF
TRBV7-9	TRBJ1-1	TRBD1	few	TGTGCCAGCAGCTCGTGGGACAGGGGAGCTTTCTTT	CASSSWDRGAFF
TRBV29-1	TRBJ1-1	-	few	TGCAGCGTCCAGGCACGGGAAGCTTTCTTT	CSVQAREAFF
TRBV4-2	TRBJ2-5	TRBD1	-	TGTGCCAGCAGCCAAGAGGTCAGGGGGCGAGAGACCCAGTACTTC	CASSQEVRGRETQYF
TRBV11-3	TRBJ2-2	-	-	TGTGCCAGCAGCTTAGTAAGCGAAAGCGGGGAGCTGTTTTTT	CASSLVSESGELFF
TRBV28	TRBJ1-4	-	-	TGTGCCAGCAGTGCCCCCGGAGGAACTAATGAAAAACTGTTTTTT	CASSAPGGTNEKLFF
TRBV6-1	TRBJ2-6	-	-	TGTGCCAGCAGTGGGAGGGGGCTCTCTGGGGCCAACGTCCTGACTTTC	CASSGRGLSGANVLTF
TRBV19	TRBJ2-7	-	-	TGTGCCAGAGGAGGCAGGTGGGAATCCGAGCAGTACTTC	CARGGRWESEQYF
TRBV7-3	TRBJ2-1	TRBD2	-	TGTGCCAGCAGCGCGACTAGCGGGGGCGGGAATGAGCAGTTCTTC	CASSATSGGGNEQFF
TRBV29-1	TRBJ2-7	-	-	TGCAGCGTTTTTCCACTGAGCTCCTACGAGCAGTACTTC	CSVFPLSSYEQYF
TRBV6-1	TRBJ1-3	TRBD1	-	TGTGCCAGCAGTGATACAGGGGGTCCCTCTGGAAACACCATATATTTT	CASSDTGGPSGNTIYF
TRBV28	TRBJ2-7	-	-	TGTGCCAGCAGTTCCCCCCGGGGGTGGGCGCAGTACTTC	CASSSPRGWAQYF
TRBV9	TRBJ2-1	TRBD1	-	TGTGCCAGCAGCGGGGGGGGGACAGGGGGTCGAAACTTCCAGCAGTTCTTC	CASSGGGTGGRNFQQFF
TRBV14	TRBJ2-7	-	once	TGTGCCAGCAGCCAAGACCCGCCGGGACACACCTACGAGCAGTACTTC	CASSQDPPGHTYEQYF
TRBV5-1	TRBJ1-1	TRBD1	-	TGCGCCAGCAGCGCGAGACCGGGACAGGGGGCAAGGAACACTGAAGCTTTCTTT	CASSARPGQGARNTEAFF
TRBV6-5	TRBJ2-5	TRBD1	-	TGTGCCAGCAGTGCCGACAGGGGGCGAGAGACCCAGTACTTC	CASSADRGRETQYF
TRBV28	TRBJ1-5	TRBD1	-	TGTGCCAGCAGTTTTGGAGACAGGGGGGGAAATCAGCCCCAGCATTTT	CASSFGDRGGNQPQHF